The T cell receptor beta chain under discussion was sequenced for a study of cytomegalovirus exposure and HLA in healthy donors. It was with 60 Vbeta and 13 Jbeta primers that the PCR ran. Produced via immunoSEQ multiplex PCR; TCRdb's table is partial and in-frame only. The table lists over 150,000 clones, around 84% of them singletons. The CDR3 is 18 residues long. V lost 1 base, J lost 0 bases, and 15 bases lay in between. Germline-derived CDR1 and CDR2 are SGHVS and FQNEAQ. The chain has TRBV7-8 and TRBJ1-4; D is ambiguous. The source of this sequence is a girl aged 2 to 9 in good health and CMV-seropositive. Source material: PBMCs. The CDR3 sequence is CASSLERVVSPTNEKLFF. The CDR3 nucleotides read TGTGCCAGCAGCTTAGAGAGGGTGGTCAGCCCAACTAATGAAAAACTGTTTTTT. The full variable domain, rest sourced from reference TRBV7-8 and TRBJ1-4, is GAGVSQSPRYKVAKRGQDVALRCDPISGHVSLFWYQQALGQGPEFLTYFQNEAQLDKSGLPSDRFFAERPEGSVSTLKIQRTQQEDSAVYLCASSLERVVSPTNEKLFFGSGTQLSVL.